These T cell receptor beta chains were read from a single sample in a study of OX40 agonist ivuxolimab in advanced cancers. Assay used: immunoSEQ multiplex PCR; TCRdb lists only in-frame clones, some missing. The sample lists roughly 40,000 clones; over 75% were seen once. Sequencing used CD4+ or CD8+ T cells sorted from blood, obtained in a trial of the OX40 agonist ivuxolimab. Receptor source: an adult with an advanced solid tumor such as melanoma, head and neck, liver or kidney cancer. Each CDR3 is given with its conserved first and last residue. A D gene is named only where the DNA matches it firmly. Rows may omit the clone size; those that give it use once, few, many or a size class.

D	V	size	J	CDR3	DNA
NA	TRBV6-5	NA	TRBJ2-7	CASSGRRGLTREQYF	TGTGCCAGTTCAGGACGGCGGGGACTTACTAGGGAGCAGTACTTC
NA	TRBV28	NA	TRBJ2-4	CASSPRDLAKNIQYF	TGTGCCAGCAGTCCCCGCGATCTAGCCAAAAACATTCAGTACTTC
NA	TRBV6-5	NA	TRBJ2-7	CASSYSVEPRSEQYF	TGTGCCAGCAGTTACTCAGTCGAACCTCGAAGCGAGCAGTACTTC
NA	TRBV28	NA	TRBJ1-5	CASSLDRNSNQPQHF	TGTGCCAGCAGTTTGGACAGAAATAGCAATCAGCCCCAGCATTTT
NA	TRBV19	NA	TRBJ2-2	CASRPWGGANTGELFF	TGTGCCAGTAGACCCTGGGGCGGAGCGAACACCGGGGAGCTGTTTTTT
NA	TRBV5-8	NA	TRBJ1-5	CASSLAKAGNQPQHF	TGTGCCAGCAGCTTGGCCAAGGCGGGGAATCAGCCCCAGCATTTT
TRBD1	TRBV7-9	NA	TRBJ2-6	CASSLLGTGHSSGANVLTF	TGTGCCAGCAGCTTATTAGGGACAGGCCATTCCTCTGGGGCCAACGTCCTGACTTTC
NA	TRBV29-1	NA	TRBJ1-1	CSVGQMNTEAFF	TGCAGCGTTGGACAGATGAACACTGAAGCTTTCTTT
NA	TRBV9	NA	TRBJ2-5	CASSGGALAETQYF	TGTGCCAGCAGCGGCGGCGCGTTAGCTGAGACCCAGTACTTC
NA	TRBV30	NA	TRBJ2-3	CAVYGGTQYF	TGTGCCGTTTATGGGGGGACGCAGTATTTT
NA	TRBV2	NA	TRBJ2-6	CASNRDSGANVLTF	TGTGCCAGCAACAGGGACTCTGGGGCCAACGTCCTGACTTTC
TRBD2	TRBV6-6	NA	TRBJ2-1	CASSYSPSGSYNEQFF	TGTGCCAGCAGTTACTCTCCTAGCGGTTCCTACAATGAGCAGTTCTTC
NA	TRBV21-1	NA	TRBJ1-5	CASSGTRYGEGSQPQHF	TGTGCCAGCAGCGGTACTAGGTACGGGGAGGGGAGTCAGCCCCAGCATTTT
TRBD2	TRBV7-9	NA	TRBJ2-1	CASTRGGTSGLSKSDEQFF	TGTGCCAGCACGCGAGGAGGGACTAGCGGACTTAGCAAATCTGATGAGCAGTTCTTC
NA	TRBV7-3	once	TRBJ2-7	CASSLTPGGSYEQYF	TGTGCCAGCAGCTTAACCCCCGGGGGCTCCTACGAGCAGTACTTC
NA	TRBV7-9	NA	TRBJ2-7	CASSSAGPLSYEQYF	TGTGCCAGCAGCTCGGCAGGTCCCCTCTCCTACGAGCAGTACTTC
NA	TRBV30	NA	TRBJ2-2	CAWSPPGLQNTGELFF	TGTGCCTGGAGTCCCCCCGGACTTCAGAACACCGGGGAGCTGTTTTTT
NA	TRBV5-8	NA	TRBJ1-5	CASSRQIGLAQHF	TGTGCCAGCAGCCGACAGATCGGTTTAGCCCAGCATTTT
NA	TRBV27	NA	TRBJ1-6	CASSLYPYDTLPNSPLHF	TGTGCCAGCAGTTTATACCCCTACGACACACTCCCTAATTCACCCCTCCACTTT
TRBD1	TRBV2	few	TRBJ2-7	CASRGQGSSYEQYF	TGTGCCAGCAGAGGACAGGGGAGCTCCTACGAGCAGTACTTC
TRBD1	TRBV6-6	NA	TRBJ1-1	CASSSGQGWAFF	TGTGCCAGCAGTTCTGGACAGGGATGGGCTTTCTTT
TRBD1	TRBV30	NA	TRBJ1-1	CAWSFGTGPNTEAFF	TGTGCCTGGAGTTTTGGGACAGGGCCGAACACTGAAGCTTTCTTT
TRBD1	TRBV28	NA	TRBJ1-1	CASRYVTGFEAFF	TGTGCCAGCAGATACGTGACAGGGTTTGAAGCTTTCTTT
NA	TRBV10-2	once	TRBJ2-2	CASRLMNTGELFF	TGCGCCAGCAGGCTCATGAACACCGGGGAGCTGTTTTTT
TRBD1	TRBV6-4	NA	TRBJ2-2	CASSDTLTGTDTGELFF	TGTGCCAGCAGTGACACCCTGACAGGGACGGACACCGGGGAGCTGTTTTTT
NA	TRBV6-5	few	TRBJ2-7	CASRGMGEQYF	TGTGCCAGCAGGGGCATGGGGGAGCAGTACTTC
NA	TRBV7-9	once	TRBJ2-7	CASSRFLGLTSYEQYF	TGTGCCAGCAGTCGGTTTTTAGGACTAACCTCCTACGAGCAGTACTTC
NA	TRBV7-3	NA	TRBJ2-2	CASSLQRDDTGELFF	TGTGCCAGCAGCTTACAACGGGATGACACCGGGGAGCTGTTTTTT
NA	TRBV18	NA	TRBJ2-6	CASSPSRSGANVLTF	TGTGCCAGCTCACCATCCCGATCTGGGGCCAACGTCCTGACTTTC
NA	TRBV4-1	NA	TRBJ1-6	CASSPGGYNSPLHF	TGCGCCAGCAGCCCCGGGGGATATAATTCACCCCTCCACTTT
NA	TRBV7-6	NA	TRBJ2-1	CASSPAGYNEQFF	TGTGCCAGCAGCCCCGCAGGTTACAATGAGCAGTTCTTC